The sequence of this TCR beta chain was determined in a study of blood T cell repertoires in COVID-19. About the study: COVID-19 samples, acute and convalescent, were from the United States, Italy and Spain.

All recovered Cohort 3 donors got two negative PCRs, got clearance, or saw symptom resolution. TCRdb's table, derived via immunoSEQ multiplex PCR, lists solely in-frame clones and lacks some. The sample shows around 380,000 clones, 70% to 90% of them seen only once. Germline loops: CDR1 LGHNT, CDR2 FRNRAP. The CDR3 contains 14 residues. The germline V and J ends were trimmed by 7 bases and 3 bases, with 13 bases remaining between them. This receptor was obtained from a man aged 25 to 40 who had recovered from COVID-19. The chain couples TRBV12-5 to TRBJ2-1, with a possible D match to TRBD2 (6 bases). Sample: PBMCs or T cells enriched from blood (not recorded which). As DNA, the CDR3 is TGTGCTAGTGCCACCTGGGGGGACTACAATGAGCAGTTCTTC. Amino acid sequence: CASATWGDYNEQFF.